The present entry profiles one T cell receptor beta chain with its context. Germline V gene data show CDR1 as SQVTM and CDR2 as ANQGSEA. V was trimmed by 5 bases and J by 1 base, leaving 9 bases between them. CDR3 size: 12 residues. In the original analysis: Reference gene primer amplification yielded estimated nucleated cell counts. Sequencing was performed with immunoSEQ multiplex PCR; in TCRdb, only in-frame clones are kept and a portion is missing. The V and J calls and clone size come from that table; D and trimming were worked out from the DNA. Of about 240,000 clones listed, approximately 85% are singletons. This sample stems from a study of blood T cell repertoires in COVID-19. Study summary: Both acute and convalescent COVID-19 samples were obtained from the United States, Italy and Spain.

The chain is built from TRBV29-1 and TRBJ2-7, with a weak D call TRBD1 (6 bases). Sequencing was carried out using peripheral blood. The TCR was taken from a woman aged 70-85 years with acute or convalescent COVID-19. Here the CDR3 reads CSVKQGSYEQYF. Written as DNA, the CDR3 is TGCAGCGTTAAACAGGGATCCTACGAGCAGTACTTC.